A single sample gave rise to the 5 T cell receptor beta chains below, sequenced in a study of T cells after posttransplantation cyclophosphamide. Busulfan-fludarabine conditioning, marrow transplant, and cyclophosphamide on days +3 and +4 were administered. Sequencing was performed with immunoSEQ multiplex PCR; in TCRdb, only in-frame clones are kept and a portion is missing. The sample holds about 6,700 clones, 81% seen once. Sample: PBMCs, taken after allogeneic stem cell transplant with posttransplant cyclophosphamide. Source of these receptors: a female patient aged 50 to 60 who received an allogeneic stem cell transplant from a related donor, was CMV-positive, and had no GVHD. The graft donor may account for some of the T cells.

This chain links TRBV7-3 with TRBJ2-5; the match to TRBD2 covers 8 bases. Germline assignment: CDR1 SGHTA and CDR2 FQGTGA. The CDR3 is 13 amino acids. The junction had 1 base not matched to a gene; V was cut back by 2 bases and J by 5 bases. The CDR3 coding sequence is TGTGCCAGCAGCTTAGGACTAGCTGAGACCCAGTACTTC. Its translation: CASSLGLAETQYF. The variable domain in full, with the rest retrieved from reference TRBV7-3 and TRBJ2-5, is GAGVSQTPSNKVTEKGKYVELRCDPISGHTALYWYRQSLGQGPEFLIYFQGTGAADDSGLPNDRFFAVRPEGSVSTLKIQRTERGDSAVYLCASSLGLAETQYFGPGTRLLVL.

In DNA, the CDR3 is TGTGCCAGCAGCCACGGGGTGACCTCCTACGAGCAGTACTTC. It yields the protein CASSHGVTSYEQYF. This chain connects TRBV7-8 to TRBJ2-7; D is perhaps TRBD2 (5 bases). The CDR3 is 14 residues long. Germline CDR1 reads SGHVS; CDR2 reads FQNEAQ. V was cut by 5 bases and J by 0 bases, with 11 bases left in between.

The chain links TRBV11-3 to TRBJ1-2; TRBD1 is a possible D gene (5 bases). The CDR3 has 16 amino acids. V was shortened by 0 bases and J by 5 bases, with 16 bases between the two germline ends. Per germline, CDR1 SGHNT and CDR2 YENEEA. The CDR3 sequence: CASSLEGRGGNYGYTF. Here the CDR3 DNA reads TGTGCCAGCAGCTTAGAAGGGAGGGGAGGAAATTATGGCTACACCTTC.

V is TRBV28 and J is TRBJ1-2; 7 positions match TRBD1. Germline loops: CDR1 MDHEN, CDR2 SYDVKM. V shed 4 bases, J shed 8 bases, and the junction held 10 bases outside the gene matches. The length of the CDR3 is 14 residues. The CDR3 region has the DNA TGTGCCAGCAGTTCCTCTCCCAGGGGGGAAGGCTACACCTTC. It yields the protein CASSSSPRGEGYTF.

This clone has only one observation. The gene calls are TRBV25-1 and TRBJ1-2; no firm D call. From germline, CDR1 is MGHDK and CDR2 SYGVNS. The CDR3 covers 14 residues. Trimming pared 3 bases from V and 4 bases from J, leaving 12 bases between. In nucleotides, the CDR3 is TGTGCCAGCAGTGAGGATAGCTCGAGCTATGGCTACACCTTC. Translated: CASSEDSSSYGYTF.